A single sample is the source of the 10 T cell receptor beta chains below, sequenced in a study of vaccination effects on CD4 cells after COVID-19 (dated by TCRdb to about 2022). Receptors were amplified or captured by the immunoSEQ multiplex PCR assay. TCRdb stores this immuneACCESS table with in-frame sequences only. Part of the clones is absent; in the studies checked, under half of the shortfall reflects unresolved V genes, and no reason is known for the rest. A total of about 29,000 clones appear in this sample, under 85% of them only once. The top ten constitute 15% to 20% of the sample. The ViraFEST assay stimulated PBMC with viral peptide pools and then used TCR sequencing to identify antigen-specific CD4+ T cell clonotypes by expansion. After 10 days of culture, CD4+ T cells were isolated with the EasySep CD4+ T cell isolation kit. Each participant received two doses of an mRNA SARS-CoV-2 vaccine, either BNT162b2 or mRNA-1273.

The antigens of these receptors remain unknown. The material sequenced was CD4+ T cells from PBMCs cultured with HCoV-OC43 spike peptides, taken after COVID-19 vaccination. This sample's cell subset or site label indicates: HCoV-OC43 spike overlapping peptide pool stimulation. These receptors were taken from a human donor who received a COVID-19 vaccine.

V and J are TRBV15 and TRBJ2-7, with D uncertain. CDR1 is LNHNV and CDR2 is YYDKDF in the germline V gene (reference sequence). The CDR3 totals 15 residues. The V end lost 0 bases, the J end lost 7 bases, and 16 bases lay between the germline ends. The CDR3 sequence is CATSRDFGQAVEQYF. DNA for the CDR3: TGTGCCACCAGCAGAGATTTTGGGCAGGCGGTAGAGCAGTACTTC.

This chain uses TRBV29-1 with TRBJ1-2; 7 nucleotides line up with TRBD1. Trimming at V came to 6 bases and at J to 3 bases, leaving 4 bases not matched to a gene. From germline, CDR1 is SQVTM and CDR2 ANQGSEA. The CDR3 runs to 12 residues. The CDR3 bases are TGCAGCGTGGTAGGACAGGACTATGGCTACACCTTC. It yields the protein CSVVGQDYGYTF.

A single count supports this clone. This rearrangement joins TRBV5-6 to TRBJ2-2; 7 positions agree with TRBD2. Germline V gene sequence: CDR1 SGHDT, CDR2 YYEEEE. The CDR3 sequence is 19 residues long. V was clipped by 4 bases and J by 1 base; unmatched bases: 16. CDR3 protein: CASSITWGGGSENTGELFF. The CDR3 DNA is TGTGCCAGCAGCATTACTTGGGGGGGAGGTAGCGAGAACACCGGGGAGCTGTTTTTT.

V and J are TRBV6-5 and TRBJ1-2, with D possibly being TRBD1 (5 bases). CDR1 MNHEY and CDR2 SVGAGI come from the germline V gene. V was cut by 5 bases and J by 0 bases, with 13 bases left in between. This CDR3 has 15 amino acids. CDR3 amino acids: CASSTYMTANYGYTF. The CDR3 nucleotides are TGTGCCAGCAGTACTTATATGACAGCTAACTATGGCTACACCTTC.

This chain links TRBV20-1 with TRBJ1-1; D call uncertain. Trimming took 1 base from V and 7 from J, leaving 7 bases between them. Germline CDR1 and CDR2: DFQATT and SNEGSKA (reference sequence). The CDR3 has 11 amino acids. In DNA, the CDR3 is TGCAGTGCTAGAGGACGAGGTGAAGCTTTCTTT. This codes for CSARGRGEAFF.

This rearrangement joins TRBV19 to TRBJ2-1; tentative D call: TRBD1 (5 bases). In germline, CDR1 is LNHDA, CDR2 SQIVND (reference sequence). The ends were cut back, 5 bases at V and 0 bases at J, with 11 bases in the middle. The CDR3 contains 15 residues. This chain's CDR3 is CASSPDTSSYNEQFF. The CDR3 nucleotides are TGTGCCAGTAGTCCGGACACGAGCTCCTACAATGAGCAGTTCTTC.

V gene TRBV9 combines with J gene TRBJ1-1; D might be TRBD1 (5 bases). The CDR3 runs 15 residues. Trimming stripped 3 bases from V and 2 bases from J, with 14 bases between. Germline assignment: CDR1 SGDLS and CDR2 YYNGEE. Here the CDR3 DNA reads TGTGCCAGCAGCGCCCAAGGGGTACTAAACACTGAAGCTTTCTTT. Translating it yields CASSAQGVLNTEAFF.

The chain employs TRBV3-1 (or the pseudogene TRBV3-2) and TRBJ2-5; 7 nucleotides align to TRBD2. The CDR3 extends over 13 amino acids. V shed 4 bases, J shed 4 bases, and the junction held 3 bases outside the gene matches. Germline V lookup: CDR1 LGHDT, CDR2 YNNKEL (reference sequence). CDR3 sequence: CASSRTRGETQYF. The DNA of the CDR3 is TGTGCCAGCAGCCGGACTAGAGGAGAGACCCAGTACTTC.

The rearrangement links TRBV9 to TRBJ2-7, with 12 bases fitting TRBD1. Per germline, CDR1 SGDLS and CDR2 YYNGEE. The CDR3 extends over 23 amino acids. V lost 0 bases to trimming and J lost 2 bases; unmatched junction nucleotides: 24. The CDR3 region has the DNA TGTGCCAGCAGCGTAGGACCCGCTCCGAAACCGGGACAGGGGGCTTTCCCTCCCTACGAGCAGTACTTC. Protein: CASSVGPAPKPGQGAFPPYEQYF.

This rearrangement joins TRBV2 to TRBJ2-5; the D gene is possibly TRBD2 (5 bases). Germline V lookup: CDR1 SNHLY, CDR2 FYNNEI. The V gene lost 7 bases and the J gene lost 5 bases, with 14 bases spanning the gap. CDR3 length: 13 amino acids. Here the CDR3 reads CASNKGGWETQYF. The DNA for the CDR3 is TGTGCCAGCAACAAAGGCGGGTGGGAGACCCAGTACTTC.